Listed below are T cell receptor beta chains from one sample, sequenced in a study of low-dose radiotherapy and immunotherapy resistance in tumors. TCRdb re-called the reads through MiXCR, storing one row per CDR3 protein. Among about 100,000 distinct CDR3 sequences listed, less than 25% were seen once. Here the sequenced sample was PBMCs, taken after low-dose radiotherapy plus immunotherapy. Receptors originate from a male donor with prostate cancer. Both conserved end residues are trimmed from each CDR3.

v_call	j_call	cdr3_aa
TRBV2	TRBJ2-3	ASRVGLAGESDTQY
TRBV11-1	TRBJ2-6	ASSPGRISPGANVLT
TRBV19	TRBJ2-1	ASSIIPGRYNEQF
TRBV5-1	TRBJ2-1	ASSLLAGGSYNEQF
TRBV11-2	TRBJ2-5	ASSFPMAKETQY
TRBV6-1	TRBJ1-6	ASRQVQNSPLH
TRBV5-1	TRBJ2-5	ASSPQGLAGEETQY
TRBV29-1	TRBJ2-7	SVEGGQGGSYEQY
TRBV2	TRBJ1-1	ASSEGRGGTEAF
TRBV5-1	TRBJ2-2	ASSLGVPNTGELF
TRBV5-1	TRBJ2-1	ASSLEGQGKSGEQF